One and the same sample provided the 27 T cell receptor beta chains below, sequenced in a study of blood T cell repertoires in COVID-19. Profiling relied on immunoSEQ multiplex PCR, and the TCRdb table lists in-frame clones only, not all of them. The sample lists 90,000 to 120,000 clones, less than 90% occurring once. Sequenced: peripheral blood. These TCRs come from a human donor in a cohort sampled during active COVID-19.

This chain joins TRBV6-2 or TRBV6-3 and TRBJ2-1, with TRBD2 identical over 10 bases. Losses at the gene ends were 0 bases for V and 6 bases for J; bases not matched to a gene: 5. The CDR3 totals 16 residues. CDR1 is MNHEY and CDR2 is SVGEGT in the germline V gene. CDR3: CASSYSKLAGTNEQFF. The CDR3 nucleotides are TGTGCCAGCAGTTACTCGAAACTAGCGGGAACCAATGAGCAGTTCTTC.

The chain recombines TRBV4-3 with TRBJ2-1, with TRBD2 matching over 9 bases. Germline V gene data show CDR1 as LGHNA and CDR2 as YSLEER. The CDR3 is made up of 17 amino acids. J was trimmed by 7 bases and V by 0 bases; bases with no gene match: 10. The CDR3 reads CASSQDGASGAGNEQFF. CDR3 DNA: TGCGCCAGCAGCCAAGATGGGGCTAGCGGGGCGGGGAATGAGCAGTTCTTC.

The table lists this clone with a few counts. The V gene is TRBV7-9, the J gene TRBJ1-2; a weak D match, TRBD1 (5 bases). In germline, CDR1 is SEHNR, CDR2 FQNEAQ (reference sequence). The V end was cut by 5 bases, the J end by 7 bases, with 20 bases between. This CDR3 has 15 amino acids. The chain's CDR3 is CASSASAAGLSGYTF. CDR3 sequence (DNA): TGTGCCAGCAGCGCCAGCGCGGCAGGGTTGAGTGGCTACACCTTC.

The chain has TRBV7-8 and TRBJ2-2; 7 positions agree with TRBD1. With 3 bases clipped from V and 5 bases from J, the junction kept 6 bases outside the gene matches. The CDR3 is 15 residues long. Looked up from germline, CDR1 is SGHVS and CDR2 is FQNEAQ. The CDR3 protein is CASSLTGSLTGELFF. The CDR3 DNA follows: TGTGCCAGCAGCTTGACAGGGAGTTTGACCGGGGAGCTGTTTTTT.

The J gene is TRBJ1-1, the V gene TRBV11-2; D possibly corresponds to TRBD1 (5 bases). V lost 1 base, J lost 0 bases, and 9 bases lay in between. This CDR3 has 15 amino acids. The germline V gene encodes CDR1 SGHAT and CDR2 FQNNGV. The CDR3 protein is CASSLGGLMNTEAFF. CDR3 DNA: TGTGCCAGCAGCTTAGGGGGACTCATGAACACTGAAGCTTTCTTT.

V is TRBV2 and J is TRBJ2-7; D is ambiguous. Trimming stripped 6 bases from V and 2 bases from J, with 11 bases between. Germline V gives CDR1 SNHLY, CDR2 FYNNEI. This CDR3 comprises 13 residues. This chain's CDR3 is CASSARGAYEQYF. The CDR3 region has the DNA TGTGCCAGCAGCGCCAGAGGAGCCTACGAGCAGTACTTC.

For the CDR3, the DNA is TGCGCCAGCAGCCAGGTGGACAGGGACAGTTCACCCCTCCACTTT. This translates into CASSQVDRDSSPLHF. The genes are TRBV4-3 and TRBJ1-6; 8 bases agree with TRBD1. The V and J ends lost 3 bases and 9 bases, in that order; junction bases with no gene match: 7. The CDR3 runs 15 residues. CDR1 is LGHNA and CDR2 is YSLEER in the germline V gene.

The V call is TRBV7-2, the J call TRBJ1-6; D ambiguous. V gave up 2 bases and J gave up 7 bases, with 3 bases separating them. Germline V gene lookup returns CDR1 SGHTA and CDR2 FQGNSA. There are 12 residues in the CDR3. The CDR3 here is CASSLQNSPLHF. CDR3 nucleotides: TGTGCCAGCAGCTTACAGAATTCACCCCTCCACTTT.

The DNA for the CDR3 is TGTGCCAGCAGTTCCCAGGTTCGGCAGCCCCAGCATTTT. Its protein product is CASSSQVRQPQHF. This chain joins TRBV12-3 or TRBV12-4 and TRBJ1-5; D gene ambiguous. The V and J ends lost 4 bases and 7 bases respectively, with 11 bases between them. The CDR3 has 13 amino acids.

The chain is built from TRBV7-2 and TRBJ2-4; a possible D gene is TRBD2 (7 bases). This CDR3 spans 15 amino acids. The germline CDR1 and CDR2 sequences are SGHTA and FQGNSA. The ends were cut back, 5 bases at V and 2 bases at J, with 13 bases in the middle. CDR3 loop: CASSLRGATKNIQYF. CDR3 nucleotides: TGTGCCAGCAGCCTTCGGGGGGCGACCAAAAACATTCAGTACTTC.

This clone appeared a few times. The chain uses TRBV25-1 and TRBJ2-3; D possibly corresponds to TRBD2 (5 bases). The length of the CDR3 is 13 residues. V lost 2 bases to trimming and J lost 3 bases, with 6 bases between them. Looked up from germline, CDR1 is MGHDK and CDR2 is SYGVNS. The CDR3 protein is CASSEPGTDTQYF. Written as DNA, the CDR3 is TGTGCCAGCAGTGAACCGGGGACAGATACGCAGTATTTT.

V gene TRBV3-1 (or the pseudogene TRBV3-2) combines with J gene TRBJ1-5; 10 bases match TRBD1. Losses at the gene ends were 3 bases for V and 6 bases for J; bases not matched to a gene: 5. This CDR3 is 15 amino acids long. Germline CDR1 reads LGHDT; CDR2 reads YNNKEL (reference sequence). The chain's CDR3 is CASSQGQGKGQPQHF. Here the CDR3 DNA reads TGTGCCAGCAGCCAGGGACAGGGGAAGGGTCAGCCCCAGCATTTT.

This chain connects TRBV4-1 to TRBJ1-4, with a possible D match to TRBD1 (5 bases). The CDR3 length is 18 residues. V gave up 3 bases and J gave up 0 bases, with 17 bases separating them. CDR1 and CDR2 from the germline V gene are MGHRA and YSYEKL. The CDR3 nucleotides read TGCGCCAGCAGCCAGGCGGGGGGACGATCTGCAACTAATGAAAAACTGTTTTTT. Its protein is CASSQAGGRSATNEKLFF.

This chain links TRBV10-3 with TRBJ2-3, with 9 nucleotides matching TRBD2. With 3 bases clipped from V and 3 bases from J, the junction kept 4 bases outside the gene matches. This CDR3 has 15 amino acids. Germline CDR1 ENHRY, CDR2 SYGVKD. The CDR3 protein is CAISDSGRRTDTQYF. Written as DNA, the CDR3 is TGTGCCATCAGTGATAGCGGGAGAAGGACAGATACGCAGTATTTT.

V and J are TRBV18 and TRBJ1-2, with D unclear. CDR3 size: 19 residues. CDR1 and CDR2 from the germline V gene are KGHSH and LQKENI. Trimming removed 2 bases at V and 0 bases at J, with 22 bases between. In DNA form, the CDR3 reads TGTGCCAGCTCACCAAGTGGGAGTCTCCTACCACGAGCTAACTATGGCTACACCTTC. This sequence encodes CASSPSGSLLPRANYGYTF.

The chain is built from TRBV5-8 and TRBJ1-4; 8 bases match TRBD1. From germline, CDR1 is SGHTS and CDR2 YDEGEE. Germline trimming cut 2 bases from V and 4 bases from J; bases unmatched to any gene: 4. The CDR3 contains 15 residues. CDR3: CASSFRGQGNEKLFF. The CDR3 DNA is TGTGCCAGCAGCTTCAGAGGACAGGGTAATGAAAAACTGTTTTTT.

This sequence joins TRBV28 and TRBJ1-2, with no clear D. Germline values: CDR1 MDHEN, CDR2 SYDVKM. This CDR3 has 14 residues. The V gene lost 4 bases and the J gene lost 4 bases, with 13 bases spanning the gap. CDR3 sequence reads: CASSSGAPPYGYTF. Written as DNA, the CDR3 is TGTGCCAGCAGTTCCGGAGCACCCCCCTATGGCTACACCTTC.

The chain carries TRBV7-8 and TRBJ2-5; 13 nucleotides align to TRBD2. Losses at the gene ends were 5 bases for V and 7 bases for J; bases not matched to a gene: 13. Germline CDR1 is SGHVS and CDR2 is FQNEAQ. The CDR3 runs to 17 residues. In DNA form, the CDR3 reads TGTGCCAGCAGCCACCCGACTAGCGGGAGGTTCCGGGGGACCCAGTACTTC. It translates to CASSHPTSGRFRGTQYF.

This chain connects TRBV18 to TRBJ2-1; TRBD2 might be the D (5 bases). The CDR3 contains 15 residues. The V end lost 3 bases, the J end lost 7 bases, and 16 bases lay between the germline ends. Germline V gene data show CDR1 as KGHSH and CDR2 as LQKENI. The DNA of the CDR3 is TGTGCCAGCTCACCTCCCGTAGCGTGGGGAAATGAGCAGTTCTTC. Translation: CASSPPVAWGNEQFF. The whole variable domain, filled in from reference TRBV18 and TRBJ2-1, reads NAGVMQNPRHLVRRRGQEARLRCSPMKGHSHVYWYRQLPEEGLKFMVYLQKENIIDESGMPKERFSAEFPKEGPSILRIQQVVRGDSAAYFCASSPPVAWGNEQFFGPGTRLTVL.

This rearrangement joins TRBV4-3 to TRBJ2-7; D is perhaps TRBD2 (5 bases). Between the trimmed V and J ends, which lost 0 bases and 13 bases, there was a span of 16 bases. There are 13 residues in the CDR3. The germline V gene has CDR1 LGHNA and CDR2 YSLEER. CDR3 amino acids: CASSQERGSQIYV. CDR3 coding DNA: TGCGCCAGCAGCCAAGAAAGAGGGTCCCAGATTTACGTC.

This chain connects TRBV29-1 to TRBJ2-7, with TRBD1 matching over 11 bases. Germline assignment: CDR1 SQVTM and CDR2 ANQGSEA. Germline trimming cut 6 bases from V and 2 bases from J; bases unmatched to any gene: 6. The CDR3 contains 14 residues. The CDR3 sequence: CSVRDRGYPYEQYV. DNA of the CDR3: TGCAGCGTCAGGGACAGGGGGTACCCCTACGAGCAGTACGTC.

The chain couples TRBV7-9 to TRBJ1-2, with D perhaps TRBD1 (6 bases). Germline V gene sequence: CDR1 SEHNR, CDR2 FQNEAQ (reference sequence). The CDR3 is made up of 14 amino acids. Between the trimmed V and J ends, which lost 3 bases and 0 bases, there was a span of 8 bases. CDR3 coding DNA: TGTGCCAGCAGCTTGGACAGAGCTAACTATGGCTACACCTTC. Protein: CASSLDRANYGYTF.

This chain links TRBV5-5 with TRBJ1-2, with D tentatively TRBD1 (5 bases). Per the germline V gene, CDR1 is SGHKS and CDR2 is YYEKEE (reference sequence). The germline V and J ends were trimmed by 4 bases and 8 bases, with 27 bases remaining between them. This CDR3 is built from 17 residues. Here the CDR3 reads CASSPGTVGRWTKGYTF. The CDR3 nucleotides are TGTGCCAGCAGCCCGGGGACGGTGGGTAGGTGGACTAAAGGCTACACCTTC.

V usage is TRBV9 and J usage is TRBJ2-3; 14 bases are shared with TRBD2. J gave up 8 bases and V 4 bases, and 6 bases lay outside the gene matches. Germline V gene sequence: CDR1 SGDLS, CDR2 YYNGEE. This CDR3 comprises 15 residues. CDR3 DNA sequence: TGTGCCAGCAGCCTCGGGACTAGCGGGAGCGGTACGCAGTATTTT. Its protein product is CASSLGTSGSGTQYF.

This clone was counted once. The rearrangement joins TRBV7-6 to TRBJ2-7; unclear D gene. The V end lost 6 bases, the J end lost 0 bases, and 12 bases lay between the germline ends. CDR3 length: 14 amino acids. Germline V lookup: CDR1 SGHVS, CDR2 FNYEAQ. The CDR3 DNA is TGTGCCAGCAGAACAACCCCTAGCTCCTACGAGCAGTACTTC. Translation gives CASRTTPSSYEQYF.

This chain uses TRBV9 with TRBJ1-2, with D possibly TRBD1 on 5 matching bases. This CDR3 is 14 amino acids long. The ends were cut back, 3 bases at V and 6 bases at J, with 15 bases in the middle. Germline values: CDR1 SGDLS, CDR2 YYNGEE. The CDR3 reads CASSGFERGNGYTF. The CDR3 bases are TGTGCCAGCAGCGGCTTCGAAAGGGGAAATGGCTACACCTTC.

The chain is built from TRBV2 and TRBJ2-5; D is uncertain. Germline V CDR1 and CDR2: SNHLY, FYNNEI. Trimming took off 4 bases at V and 0 bases at J, with 6 bases between the two ends. The CDR3 runs to 13 residues. CDR3 sequence (DNA): TGTGCCAGCAGTGTACATAACCAAGAGACCCAGTACTTC. Protein: CASSVHNQETQYF.